The table lists the clone carrying this T cell receptor beta chain with a count of one. Antigen unknown. Next came a second PCR, run for about 7 to 12 cycles, which used a sample-barcoded 5' primer along with a J-beta primer mix. Through a template-switch adaptor with 12 random nucleotides, each cDNA molecule received a tag. Via MiXCR, TCRdb re-called the 5' RACE reads, giving one row per CDR3 protein. The data hold hundreds of thousands of distinct CDR3 sequences, with roughly three fifths observed a single time. The data are from a study of blood T cells in healthy people across ages. Whole-study results and caveats: Without sorted subsets, naive and antigen-experienced compartments could not be conclusively compared.

The CDR3 runs 14 residues. The germline V gene has CDR1 SGHRS and CDR2 YFSETQ. The V gene lost 4 bases and the J gene lost 8 bases, with 13 bases spanning the gap. The people who gave samples were healthy Caucasians from Russia, aged roughly 6 to 100. Isolation of PBMCs gave at least 6.5 million cells per sample. The clonotype originates from a man aged 35-49 years in good health. Sequencing was carried out using blood. The genes are TRBV5-1 and TRBJ1-6; D is undetermined. DNA for the CDR3: TGCGCCAGCAGCAGACCCAATGGGGATTCACCCCTCCACTTT. Residues: CASSRPNGDSPLHF.